This TCR beta chain derives from a study of blood T cells in healthy people across ages. Study-wide background: Every two T cells gave about one barcoded beta molecule via template switching.

V was pared by 8 bases and J by 0 bases, with 17 bases between. CDR3 length: 15 amino acids. CDR1 SEHNR and CDR2 FQNEAQ come from the germline V gene (reference sequence). Using a J-beta primer mix together with a sample-barcoded 5' primer, a second PCR was run for about 6 to 11 cycles. Unique molecular identifiers of 12 random nucleotides labeled each cDNA. One entry per CDR3 protein, called by TCRdb with MiXCR from the 5' RACE reads. The table lists about 1.7 million distinct CDR3 sequences, 28% of them singletons. Healthy individuals of Caucasian origin from Russia, aged about 6 to 90, served as donors. This clonotype was seen a few times. Antigen: not known. General study results and limits: More naive CD4+ cells and higher diversity marked long-lived donors relative to aged donors.

The sequence came from a woman younger than 45 in good health. Sequenced: blood. J is TRBJ2-7 and V is TRBV7-9; D may correspond to TRBD1 or TRBD2 (6 bases each). The CDR3 bases are TGTGCCAGCCGACTGGGGGGCGCGAGCTCCTACGAGCAGTACTTC. Its translation is CASRLGGASSYEQYF.